This entry lists 24 T cell receptor beta chains sequenced from one sample in a study of Ad26.COV2.S vaccination and SARS-CoV-2 variants. Treatment reported: about 20 received Ad26.COV2.S at low or high dose, single or two shots; a few received placebo; per-sample allocation not given. Samples came from day 63 after the first vaccine or placebo injection. Repertoires were generated with immunoSEQ multiplex PCR, while TCRdb's copy carries only in-frame clones and drops some. The data show around 340,000 clones, about nine tenths seen once. The source material was peripheral blood, sampled in a trial of Ad26.COV2.S vaccine versus placebo. These receptors were collected from a person between 18 and 59 years old who received the Ad26.COV2.S COVID-19 vaccine or a placebo.

J is TRBJ1-1 and V is TRBV18; no clear D. Germline CDR1 KGHSH, CDR2 LQKENI. The V end lost 0 bases, the J end lost 1 base, and 9 bases lay between the germline ends. The CDR3 is 15 amino acids. The CDR3 spells CASSPPNKGNTEAFF. In nucleotides, the CDR3 is TGTGCCAGCTCACCACCCAACAAAGGGAACACTGAAGCTTTCTTT.

The chain couples TRBV6-6 to TRBJ2-1, with 7 bases that match TRBD1. The V gene's germline CDR1 is MNHNY and CDR2 SVGAGI (reference sequence). After removal of 4 bases from V and 0 bases from J, the junction contained 3 bases not matched to a gene. The CDR3 spans 15 residues. CDR3 sequence (DNA): TGTGCCAGCAGTTCCCGGGACAGCTCCTACAATGAGCAGTTCTTC. Amino acids: CASSSRDSSYNEQFF.

This chain joins TRBV5-1 and TRBJ2-1; 7 positions agree with TRBD2. Germline V CDR1 and CDR2: SGHRS, YFSETQ. The CDR3 is 16 amino acids. The V segment lost 3 bases and the J segment 0 bases; nucleotides outside the gene matches: 6. The CDR3 nucleotides read TGCGCCAGCAGCTGGGGACTACCCAACTCCTACAATGAGCAGTTCTTC. This sequence encodes CASSWGLPNSYNEQFF.

The chain combines TRBV5-6 with TRBJ1-4; the D gene is possibly TRBD1 (5 bases). Germline loops: CDR1 SGHDT, CDR2 YYEEEE. Trimming took 1 base from V and 8 from J, leaving 15 bases between them. CDR3 length: 15 residues. CDR3 region: CASSLKGPGEEKLFF. As DNA, the CDR3 is TGTGCCAGCAGCTTGAAGGGGCCGGGGGAGGAAAAACTGTTTTTT.

The rearrangement uses TRBV7-3 and TRBJ2-1; D remains ambiguous. The CDR3 contains 12 residues. V was shortened by 4 bases and J by 5 bases, with 6 bases between the two germline ends. Germline CDR1 and CDR2: SGHTA and FQGTGA. In nucleotides, the CDR3 is TGTGCCAGCAGCTATAAAGACAATGAGCAGTTCTTC. As protein: CASSYKDNEQFF. The full variable domain, with the rest looked up from reference TRBV7-3 and TRBJ2-1, is GAGVSQTPSNKVTEKGKYVELRCDPISGHTALYWYRQSLGQGPEFLIYFQGTGAADDSGLPNDRFFAVRPEGSVSTLKIQRTERGDSAVYLCASSYKDNEQFFGPGTRLTVL.

V gene TRBV6-6 combines with J gene TRBJ1-4, with D possibly TRBD1 on 5 matching bases. This CDR3 is 14 amino acids long. Germline V CDR1 and CDR2: MNHNY, SVGAGI (reference sequence). Deletions cut 0 bases from V and 7 bases from J, with 9 bases between. The chain's CDR3 is CASSYSGVVEKLFF. Written as DNA, the CDR3 is TGTGCCAGCAGTTACTCGGGGGTGGTTGAAAAACTGTTTTTT.

CDR3 protein: CASSLWVASSGQMSSYNEQFF. The CDR3 coding sequence is TGCGCCAGCAGCTTGTGGGTGGCGTCTAGCGGACAGATGAGCTCCTACAATGAGCAGTTCTTC. This chain links TRBV5-1 with TRBJ2-1, with TRBD2 as a possible D gene (7 bases). The V end was cut by 1 base, the J end by 0 bases, with 26 bases between. The CDR3 is 21 amino acids. CDR1 and CDR2 from the germline V gene are SGHRS and YFSETQ.

The chain employs TRBV7-9 and TRBJ2-7, with 9 positions matching TRBD2. The length of the CDR3 is 13 residues. Germline CDR1 reads SEHNR; CDR2 reads FQNEAQ (reference sequence). V lost 4 bases and J lost 4; bases outside the gene matches: 2. Here the CDR3 DNA reads TGTGCCAGCAGCTGGACTAGCGTTTACGAGCAGTACTTC. Amino acid sequence: CASSWTSVYEQYF.

This clone was recorded once. The chain links TRBV6-4 to TRBJ1-2, with no clear D. The germline V gene encodes CDR1 MRHNA and CDR2 SNTAGT. V was trimmed by 5 bases and J by 5 bases, leaving 12 bases between them. The CDR3 has 13 amino acids. The CDR3 bases are TGTGCCAGCAGTCTGGAGGGAGGGTATGGCTACACCTTC. This translates into CASSLEGGYGYTF.

V and J are TRBV9 and TRBJ2-6, with D possibly being TRBD1 (5 bases). V lost 0 bases and J lost 0, with 10 bases in between. The CDR3 loop spans 17 amino acids. The germline gives CDR1 SGDLS, CDR2 YYNGEE. As DNA, the CDR3 is TGTGCCAGCAGCGTAGTTTCAGGGTTCTCTGGGGCCAACGTCCTGACTTTC. Translated, it gives CASSVVSGFSGANVLTF.

V usage is TRBV11-3 and J usage is TRBJ2-1; 10 positions match TRBD2. Germline values: CDR1 SGHNT, CDR2 YENEEA. V was pared by 6 bases and J by 5 bases, with 13 bases of the junction left unmatched. The CDR3 is made up of 17 amino acids. CDR3 sequence reads: CASSSSSGLAGDNEQFF. The CDR3 nucleotides read TGTGCCAGCAGTTCCTCATCCGGGCTAGCGGGAGACAATGAGCAGTTCTTC.

The V and J genes are TRBV18 and TRBJ2-1, with D possibly TRBD2 on 6 matching bases. Looked up from germline, CDR1 is KGHSH and CDR2 is LQKENI. The CDR3 is 13 residues long. V was trimmed by 6 bases and J by 10 bases, leaving 16 bases between them. DNA for the CDR3: TGTGCCAGCTCGGCGGGACTCGGAACAGAGCAGTTCTTC. This gives the protein CASSAGLGTEQFF. Based on the CDR3 plus reference TRBV18 and TRBJ2-1, the full variable domain is NAGVMQNPRHLVRRRGQEARLRCSPMKGHSHVYWYRQLPEEGLKFMVYLQKENIIDESGMPKERFSAEFPKEGPSILRIQQVVRGDSAAYFCASSAGLGTEQFFGPGTRLTVL.

V usage is TRBV11-3 and J usage is TRBJ2-1, with a possible D match to TRBD1 (5 bases). CDR3 size: 13 residues. Germline loops: CDR1 SGHNT, CDR2 YENEEA. V was cut by 2 bases and J by 8 bases, with 10 bases left in between. CDR3 in DNA: TGTGCCAGCAGCTTACCAGGGCACCATGAGCAGTTCTTC. Its protein product is CASSLPGHHEQFF.

This clone turned up a few times. The CDR3 region has the DNA TGTGCCAGCTCACCTCGGGAGGGGGGCTATGGCTACACCTTC. This translates into CASSPREGGYGYTF. This chain links TRBV18 with TRBJ1-2; TRBD1 is a possible D gene (6 bases). This CDR3 is built from 14 residues. V was shortened by 3 bases and J by 4 bases, with 12 bases between the two germline ends. Germline V gene lookup returns CDR1 KGHSH and CDR2 LQKENI.

The rearrangement links TRBV5-8 to TRBJ2-2, with a possible D match to TRBD1 (6 bases). Germline V gives CDR1 SGHTS, CDR2 YDEGEE. This CDR3 has 14 residues. The germline V and J ends were trimmed by 4 bases and 1 base, with 8 bases remaining between them. This CDR3 is CASSADRNTGELFF. DNA for the CDR3: TGTGCCAGCAGCGCGGACAGGAACACCGGGGAGCTGTTTTTT.

The CDR3 DNA follows: TGTGCCAGCAGCGTAGACAGGGCCGGCACTGAAGCTTTCTTT. As protein: CASSVDRAGTEAFF. The chain recombines TRBV9 with TRBJ1-1; TRBD1 is a possible D gene (6 bases). Trimming shortened V by 0 bases and J by 4 bases, and 10 bases separated the two germline ends. The CDR3 has 14 residues. Per germline, CDR1 SGDLS and CDR2 YYNGEE.

This clone was counted between two and nine times. The gene calls are TRBV5-1 and TRBJ1-4; maybe TRBD1 (5 bases). Trimming left V 4 bases short and J 0 bases short, with 10 bases between. CDR3 length equals 15 residues. Germline CDR1 and CDR2: SGHRS and YFSETQ. Written as DNA, the CDR3 is TGCGCCAGCAGCCCCGGGGCAGCAACTAATGAAAAACTGTTTTTT. Translated, it gives CASSPGAATNEKLFF.

The chain carries TRBV4-2 and TRBJ2-2; 10 bases align to TRBD2. Germline V gene sequence: CDR1 LGHNA, CDR2 YNFKEQ. This CDR3 is built from 17 residues. The V gene end was trimmed by 0 bases and the J gene end by 7 bases; junction bases not matched to a gene: 8. The CDR3 sequence is CASSQDTSGRALGELFF. The DNA of the CDR3 is TGTGCCAGCAGCCAAGATACCAGCGGGAGGGCCCTCGGGGAGCTGTTTTTT.

This chain joins TRBV30 and TRBJ1-3; 7 nucleotides match TRBD1. The CDR3 extends over 13 amino acids. CDR1 and CDR2 from the germline V gene are GTSNPN and SVGIG (reference sequence). V lost 3 bases and J lost 9; bases outside the gene matches: 8. CDR3 coding DNA: TGTGCCTGGAGCGCAGGAGGGGGCACCACCATATATTTT. Protein: CAWSAGGGTTIYF.

The chain has TRBV5-1 and TRBJ2-5; TRBD1 agrees at 7 bases. The CDR3 contains 16 residues. After removal of 1 base from V and 1 base from J, the junction contained 7 bases not matched to a gene. Per germline, CDR1 SGHRS and CDR2 YFSETQ. CDR3 nucleotide sequence: TGCGCCAGCAGCTTGATGGGGGCAGGGGGCCAAGAGACCCAGTACTTC. This codes for CASSLMGAGGQETQYF.

As DNA, the CDR3 is TGTGCCAGCCTCGGGCCATCGACAGGAGTGAATTCACCCCTCCACTTT. Its protein product is CASLGPSTGVNSPLHF. This chain uses TRBV7-2 with TRBJ1-6, with a possible D match to TRBD1 (6 bases). Deletions cut 8 bases from V and 7 bases from J, with 21 bases between. The CDR3 sequence is 16 residues long. Germline CDR1 SGHTA, CDR2 FQGNSA.

The chain couples TRBV7-9 to TRBJ2-3; possible D gene TRBD2, 5 bases. The germline gives CDR1 SEHNR, CDR2 FQNEAQ (reference sequence). The CDR3 has 13 residues. V was shortened by 6 bases and J by 4 bases, with 11 bases between the two germline ends. CDR3 residues: CASSSAGADTQYF. For the CDR3, the DNA is TGTGCCAGCAGTTCTGCGGGTGCAGATACGCAGTATTTT.

J is TRBJ2-5 and V is TRBV7-2; TRBD2 matches 12 bases. This CDR3 comprises 18 residues. Germline CDR1 is SGHTA and CDR2 is FQGNSA. V shed 4 bases, J shed 2 bases, and the junction held 11 bases outside the gene matches. The CDR3 sequence is CASSSLRASGGEQETQYF. The DNA for the CDR3 is TGTGCCAGCAGCTCCCTACGTGCTAGCGGGGGGGAGCAAGAGACCCAGTACTTC.

With regard to this clone: Distinct nucleotide sequences in the sample also encode this CDR3. The chain couples TRBV7-2 to TRBJ1-3; maybe TRBD1 (5 bases). The CDR3 has 15 residues. CDR1 SGHTA and CDR2 FQGNSA come from the germline V gene. Trimming cost V 5 bases and J 0 bases, with 11 bases left between them. The CDR3 spells CASSPGRSSGNTIYF. In DNA, the CDR3 is TGTGCCAGCAGCCCGGGACGTAGCTCTGGAAACACCATATATTTT.